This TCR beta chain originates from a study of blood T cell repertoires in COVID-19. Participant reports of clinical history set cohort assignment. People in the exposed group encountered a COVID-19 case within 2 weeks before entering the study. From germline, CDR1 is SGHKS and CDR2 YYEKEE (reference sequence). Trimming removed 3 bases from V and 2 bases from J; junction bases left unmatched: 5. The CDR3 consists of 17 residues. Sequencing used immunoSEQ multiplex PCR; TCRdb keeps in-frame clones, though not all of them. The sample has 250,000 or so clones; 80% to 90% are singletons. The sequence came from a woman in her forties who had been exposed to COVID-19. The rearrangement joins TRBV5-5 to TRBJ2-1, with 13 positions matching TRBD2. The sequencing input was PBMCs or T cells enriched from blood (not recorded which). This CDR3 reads CASSWTSGGYTYNEQFF. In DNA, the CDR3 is TGTGCCAGCAGCTGGACTAGCGGGGGTTATACCTACAATGAGCAGTTCTTC. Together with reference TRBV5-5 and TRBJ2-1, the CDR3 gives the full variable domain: DAGVTQSPTHLIKTRGQQVTLRCSPISGHKSVSWYQQVLGQGPQFIFQYYEKEERGRGNFPDRFSARQFPNYSSELNVNALLLGDSALYLCASSWTSGGYTYNEQFFGPGTRLTVL.